Reported below is one TCR beta chain. Per germline, CDR1 SGHTA and CDR2 FQGNSA. CDR3 size: 13 residues. Trimming took 1 base from V and 6 from J, leaving 9 bases between them. The sample belongs to a study of T-cell reconstitution after alpha-beta-depleted transplantation in children. Preparation of the TCRbeta library involved a method that used unique molecular identifiers. From the PCR reads, TCRdb called clonotypes with MiXCR, one entry per CDR3 protein. The repertoire has about 240,000 distinct CDR3 sequences, about a quarter of them found once; the top ten carry about 2.5%. The sequence was obtained from a girl aged 2 to 10 with Fanconi anemia, due to receive a stem cell transplant. Source: PBMCs, taken before TCRalphabeta/CD19-depleted stem cell transplant. The chain joins TRBV7-2 to TRBJ1-1; D uncertain. The CDR3 DNA is TGTGCCAGCAGCTTAGAAAGGGAACCTGAAGCTTTCTTT. It is translated as CASSLEREPEAFF.